Sequencing of this T cell receptor beta chain was carried out in a study of T cells after yellow fever vaccination. Study information: Sorting of the EM, EMRA, CM and Tscm memory subsets was carried out using CD3, CD45RA, CCR7 and CD95. The authors prepared low-cell-number fractions using SMART-Seq v4 Ultra Low Input. Study conclusions and caveats: Weaker overall was a secondary response that nonetheless peaked faster, on day 5 versus 15.

V gave up 3 bases and J gave up 7 bases; unmatched junction bases: 5. The CDR3 loop spans 14 amino acids. Per the germline V gene, CDR1 is LGHDT and CDR2 is YNNKEL (reference sequence). From the 5' RACE reads, TCRdb called clonotypes with MiXCR, one entry per CDR3 protein. This table holds tens of thousands of distinct CDR3 sequences, roughly 5.6% found once. The sample consisted of PBMCs, either bulk or a sorted T-cell subset (CD4+, CD8+, memory, or dextramer-sorted; not recorded which), taken roughly 47 days after the first yellow fever vaccination. This TCR derives from a man aged 18 to 30 who received the YFV17D yellow fever vaccine. J is TRBJ2-1 and V is TRBV3-1; 8 bases are a match to TRBD2. The CDR3 DNA sequence: TGTGCCAGCAGCCAGCGGGGGGCCGGGAATGAGCAGTTCTTC. Amino acid sequence: CASSQRGAGNEQFF.